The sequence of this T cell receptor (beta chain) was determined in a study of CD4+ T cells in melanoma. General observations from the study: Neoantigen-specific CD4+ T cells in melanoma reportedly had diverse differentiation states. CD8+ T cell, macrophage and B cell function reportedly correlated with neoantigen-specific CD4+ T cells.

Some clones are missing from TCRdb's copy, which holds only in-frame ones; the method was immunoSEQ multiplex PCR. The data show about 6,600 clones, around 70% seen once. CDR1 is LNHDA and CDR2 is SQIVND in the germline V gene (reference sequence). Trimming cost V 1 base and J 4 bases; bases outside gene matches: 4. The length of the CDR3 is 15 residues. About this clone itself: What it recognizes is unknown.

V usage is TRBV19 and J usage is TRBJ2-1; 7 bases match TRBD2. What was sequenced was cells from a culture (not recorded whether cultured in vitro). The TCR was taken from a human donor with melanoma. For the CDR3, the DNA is TGTGCCAGTAGTATAGGAGCGGGACCTTACAATGAGCAGTTCTTC. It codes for CASSIGAGPYNEQFF.